The 10 T cell receptor beta chains below were found in one sample sequenced in a study of blood T cell repertoires in COVID-19. Assay used: immunoSEQ multiplex PCR; TCRdb lists only in-frame clones, some missing. The sample lists over 110,000 clones; 84% were seen once. The sample consisted of PBMCs or T cells enriched from blood (not recorded which). These receptors came from a man aged 50 to 60 in a cohort exposed to, infected with or recovered from COVID-19 (not recorded which).

The chain couples TRBV5-1 to TRBJ2-1, with 9 bases aligning to TRBD2. The germline V gene has CDR1 SGHRS and CDR2 YFSETQ. The CDR3 sequence is 17 residues long. V shed 0 bases, J shed 0 bases, and the junction held 4 bases outside the gene matches. CDR3 in amino acids: CASSLGGLASSYNEQFF. The CDR3 region has the DNA TGCGCCAGCAGCTTGGGAGGACTAGCGAGCTCCTACAATGAGCAGTTCTTC. The full variable domain, in which reference TRBV5-1 and TRBJ2-1 provide the parts outside the CDR3, is KAGVTQTPRYLIKTRGQQVTLSCSPISGHRSVSWYQQTPGQGLQFLFEYFSETQRNKGNFPGRFSGRQFSNSRSEMNVSTLELGDSALYLCASSLGGLASSYNEQFFGPGTRLTVL.

V is TRBV25-1 and J is TRBJ1-2; 7 bases line up with TRBD1. The CDR3 spans 17 residues. Germline lookup yields CDR1 MGHDK and CDR2 SYGVNS. The V segment lost 3 bases and the J segment 8 bases; nucleotides outside the gene matches: 18. Written as DNA, the CDR3 is TGTGCCAGCAGTGATCGGGACGGGGTATACAGGGGATCGGGCTACACCTTC. This translates into CASSDRDGVYRGSGYTF.

V and J are TRBV7-2 and TRBJ1-2; a possible D gene is TRBD1 (6 bases). Trimming cost V 5 bases and J 3 bases, with 22 bases left between them. The CDR3 consists of 17 residues. Germline V gene sequence: CDR1 SGHTA, CDR2 FQGNSA. The CDR3 region is CASSADRSTALHYGYTF. CDR3 DNA sequence: TGTGCCAGCAGCGCCGACAGGTCTACAGCCCTACACTATGGCTACACCTTC.

On this clone: As the CDR3 is not closed by the conserved phenylalanine or tryptophan, this likely results from a read error. Because the CDR3's place on the DNA is in doubt, the DNA is left out and the CDR3 is given as listed by TCRdb. The chain carries TRBV9 and TRBJ1-6; whether TRBD1, the table's D call, matches the DNA was not checked. Termini included, the CDR3 measures 12 amino acids. Germline-derived CDR1 and CDR2 are SGDLS and YYNGEE. The CDR3 sequence is CASSPTGTGEFI.

This clone has just one count. The chain combines TRBV18 with TRBJ1-1; tentative D call: TRBD1 (5 bases). The CDR3 spans 17 residues. V was trimmed by 6 bases and J by 0 bases, leaving 20 bases between them. Germline V gives CDR1 KGHSH, CDR2 LQKENI. This chain's CDR3 is CASSPRQLQAMNTEAFF. The CDR3, as DNA: TGTGCCAGCTCGCCTCGACAGTTACAGGCGATGAACACTGAAGCTTTCTTT.

The chain recombines TRBV9 with TRBJ2-1, with 10 bases lining up with TRBD2. The germline V gene encodes CDR1 SGDLS and CDR2 YYNGEE. This CDR3 is 16 amino acids long. With V trimmed by 1 base and J by 4 bases, 5 bases remained unmatched. The CDR3 DNA follows: TGTGCCAGCAGCGTAACGGGTAGCGGGAGGTACAATGAGCAGTTCTTC. Amino acid sequence: CASSVTGSGRYNEQFF. Combining the CDR3 with reference TRBV9 and TRBJ2-1 gives the whole variable domain DSGVTQTPKHLITATGQRVTLRCSPRSGDLSVYWYQQSLDQGLQFLIQYYNGEERAKGNILERFSAQQFPDLHSELNLSSLELGDSALYFCASSVTGSGRYNEQFFGPGTRLTVL.

This sequence joins TRBV19 and TRBJ1-1; 10 bases are a match to TRBD1. This CDR3 is 18 amino acids long. The V segment lost 2 bases and the J segment 4 bases; nucleotides outside the gene matches: 13. Per the germline V gene, CDR1 is LNHDA and CDR2 is SQIVND (reference sequence). The CDR3: CASSIPRGTGDGGTEAFF. CDR3 bases: TGTGCCAGTAGTATACCGCGGGGGACAGGGGACGGTGGCACTGAAGCTTTCTTT.

V and J are TRBV30 and TRBJ1-6; D is possibly TRBD1 (5 bases). Per the germline V gene, CDR1 is GTSNPN and CDR2 is SVGIG (reference sequence). The CDR3 runs to 13 residues. Trimming left V 0 bases short and J 9 bases short, with 9 bases between. CDR3 in DNA: TGTGCCTGGAGTGTCCAGGGAGGTTCACCCCTCCACTTT. It translates to CAWSVQGGSPLHF.

The chain joins TRBV5-8 to TRBJ1-2; the D gene is possibly TRBD1 (5 bases). Germline CDR1 and CDR2: SGHTS and YDEGEE. V lost 4 bases and J 0 bases, leaving 13 bases between the germline ends. The CDR3 totals 15 residues. CDR3 DNA: TGTGCCAGCAGCCGGGACGGACTAGCTAACTATGGCTACACCTTC. Amino acid sequence: CASSRDGLANYGYTF. The full variable domain, rest sourced from reference TRBV5-8 and TRBJ1-2, is EAGVTQSPTHLIKTRGQQATLRCSPISGHTSVYWYQQALGLGLQFLLWYDEGEERNRGNFPPRFSGRQFPNYSSELNVNALELEDSALYLCASSRDGLANYGYTFGSGTRLTVV.

J is TRBJ2-1 and V is TRBV24-1; 7 positions match TRBD1. The CDR3 extends over 14 amino acids. V lost 6 bases to trimming and J lost 5 bases; unmatched junction nucleotides: 6. The germline gives CDR1 KGHDR, CDR2 SFDVKD. This chain's CDR3 is CATSMGQTNNEQFF. The CDR3 DNA follows: TGTGCCACCAGTATGGGACAGACTAACAATGAGCAGTTCTTC.